These 26 T cell receptor beta chains share one sample of origin, sequenced in a study of T-cell reconstitution after alpha-beta-depleted transplantation in children. During its preparation, the TCRbeta library received unique molecular identifiers. TCRdb itself ran the PCR reads through MiXCR, one entry per CDR3 protein. Among 200,000 to 250,000 distinct CDR3 sequences listed, approximately 10% were seen once. The specimen was PBMCs from the stem cell graft donor, collected from the stem cell graft. These TCRs come from a human donor who donated a stem cell graft to a child with acute lymphoblastic leukemia.

This clonotype was detected once. The V and J genes are TRBV14 and TRBJ2-1; no firm D call. Trimming left V 4 bases short and J 0 bases short, with 10 bases between. The germline gives CDR1 SGHDN, CDR2 FVKESK. CDR3 length: 15 amino acids. The CDR3 spells CASSPGPYSYNEQFF. CDR3 sequence (DNA): TGTGCCAGCAGCCCAGGACCCTACTCCTACAATGAGCAGTTCTTC.

This clonotype was detected a few times. The chain links TRBV5-1 to TRBJ2-3, with TRBD2 as a possible D gene (7 bases). The CDR3 consists of 16 residues. The V end lost 2 bases, the J end lost 5 bases, and 18 bases lay between the germline ends. CDR1 is SGHRS, CDR2 YFSETQ, per germline. The CDR3 reads CASSFGGGRAGDTQYF. The CDR3 coding sequence is TGCGCCAGCAGCTTCGGAGGGGGGAGGGCCGGAGATACGCAGTATTTT.

This clonotype occurred many times. This chain joins TRBV12-3 or TRBV12-4 and TRBJ2-7; D remains ambiguous. The CDR3 contains 12 residues. V dropped 3 bases and J dropped 2 bases, with 5 bases sitting between them. The CDR3 DNA reads TGTGCCAGCAGTTTCGGCCCCTACGAGCAGTACTTC. Translation: CASSFGPYEQYF.

This clonotype was found many times. The chain has TRBV10-3 and TRBJ2-1, with TRBD2 identical over 12 bases. This CDR3 has 14 amino acids. Germline V gene lookup returns CDR1 ENHRY and CDR2 SYGVKD. J was trimmed by 5 bases and V by 5 bases; bases with no gene match: 1. CDR3 DNA: TGTGCCATCAGTAGACTAGCGGGGGACAATGAGCAGTTCTTC. It is translated as CAISRLAGDNEQFF.

The rearrangement joins TRBV11-3 to TRBJ2-2; D unresolved. The CDR3 has 13 amino acids. Germline CDR1 and CDR2: SGHNT and YENEEA. V shed 3 bases and J shed 3 bases, with 5 bases lying between them. CDR3: CASSFQDTGELFF. As DNA, the CDR3 is TGTGCCAGCAGCTTTCAGGACACCGGGGAGCTGTTTTTT.

This clonotype was seen at least ten times. J is TRBJ2-7 and V is TRBV5-6; D is perhaps TRBD2 (5 bases). Germline V gene data show CDR1 as SGHDT and CDR2 as YYEEEE. The CDR3 is 15 amino acids. Trimming took off 4 bases at V and 3 bases at J, with 17 bases between the two ends. CDR3 residues: CASSPDSRISYEQYF. DNA for the CDR3: TGTGCCAGCAGCCCGGACTCAAGGATCAGCTACGAGCAGTACTTC.

This clonotype was found a few times. The V gene is TRBV5-1, the J gene TRBJ1-1, with D perhaps TRBD1 (5 bases). There are 13 residues in the CDR3. Germline V gives CDR1 SGHRS, CDR2 YFSETQ. V was cut by 4 bases and J by 3 bases, with 10 bases left in between. CDR3 loop: CASSTDSYTEAFF. The CDR3 DNA reads as TGCGCCAGCAGCACCGACAGCTACACTGAAGCTTTCTTT.

The chain is built from TRBV5-5 and TRBJ1-2; TRBD1 matches 9 bases. CDR3 length: 15 residues. In germline, CDR1 is SGHKS, CDR2 YYEKEE (reference sequence). V lost 4 bases and J lost 3; bases outside the gene matches: 7. CDR3 bases: TGTGCCAGCAGCATCCGACAGGGGGAAGACTATGGCTACACCTTC. Protein sequence: CASSIRQGEDYGYTF.

The V gene is TRBV6-2 or TRBV6-3, the J gene TRBJ1-1; D may be TRBD1 (5 bases). CDR1 and CDR2 (germline): MNHEY, SVGEGT. Trimming took 6 bases from V and 4 from J, leaving 18 bases between them. The CDR3 totals 15 residues. The CDR3 DNA reads as TGTGCCAGCAGGGTGACAGAAAATCTACTCACTGAAGCTTTCTTT. Residues: CASRVTENLLTEAFF.

This clonotype was found many times. This chain connects TRBV4-3 to TRBJ1-1, with 8 bases aligning to TRBD1. V gave up 0 bases and J gave up 1 base; unmatched junction bases: 4. Germline loops: CDR1 LGHNA, CDR2 YSLEER. The length of the CDR3 is 16 residues. CDR3 DNA sequence: TGCGCCAGCAGCCAAGATCCCCAGGGGGCGAACACTGAAGCTTTCTTT. This codes for CASSQDPQGANTEAFF.

This clonotype has at least ten counts. The CDR3 bases are TGTGCCAGCAGCGGTACCGGGGAGCTGTTTTTT. Encoded protein: CASSGTGELFF. The J gene is TRBJ2-2, the V gene TRBV7-9; no definite D call. The germline CDR1 and CDR2 sequences are SEHNR and FQNEAQ (reference sequence). V was shortened by 5 bases and J by 5 bases, with 3 bases between the two germline ends. The CDR3 covers 11 residues.

The table lists this clonotype with a few counts. The chain carries TRBV18 and TRBJ2-3; 8 bases are a match to TRBD2. V was pared by 3 bases and J by 1 base, with 9 bases of the junction left unmatched. This CDR3 has 17 residues. Germline CDR1 KGHSH, CDR2 LQKENI. CDR3 region: CASSPVLAGSRTDTQYF. As DNA, the CDR3 is TGTGCCAGCTCACCTGTTCTAGCGGGCTCTCGCACAGATACGCAGTATTTT.

Ten or more counts support this clonotype. The CDR3 is CAILAMTGSSEAFF. CDR3 nucleotides: TGTGCCATCCTAGCGATGACAGGTTCTTCTGAAGCTTTCTTT. The J gene is TRBJ1-1, the V gene TRBV10-3, with D possibly TRBD1 on 6 matching bases. V lost 8 bases and J 6 bases, leaving 19 bases between the germline ends. The CDR3 runs 14 residues. Germline V lookup: CDR1 ENHRY, CDR2 SYGVKD.

There are a few counts of this clonotype. This chain joins TRBV5-4 and TRBJ1-1; D possibly corresponds to TRBD1 (6 bases). Trimming removed 1 base at V and 2 bases at J, with 12 bases between. The CDR3 totals 15 residues. Germline V gives CDR1 SGHNT, CDR2 YYREEE (reference sequence). CDR3 residues: CASSLSGASNTEAFF. CDR3 nucleotides: TGTGCCAGCAGCTTGTCGGGGGCTTCTAACACTGAAGCTTTCTTT. Together with reference TRBV5-4 and TRBJ1-1, the CDR3 gives the full variable domain: ETGVTQSPTHLIKTRGQQVTLRCSSQSGHNTVSWYQQALGQGPQFIFQYYREEENGRGNFPPRFSGLQFPNYSSELNVNALELDDSALYLCASSLSGASNTEAFFGQGTRLTVV.

This clonotype was seen more than once but under ten times. The J gene is TRBJ2-7, the V gene TRBV5-1; D not certain. There are 14 residues in the CDR3. CDR1 and CDR2 from the germline V gene are SGHRS and YFSETQ. Trimming pared 2 bases from V and 5 bases from J, leaving 14 bases between. The CDR3 region has the DNA TGCGCCAGCAGCTTAGGAAGGACCGATAACGAGCAGTACTTC. Its translation is CASSLGRTDNEQYF.

The V call is TRBV7-9, the J call TRBJ2-7, with D unclear. The V and J ends lost 0 bases and 1 base respectively, with 10 bases between them. Germline CDR1 and CDR2: SEHNR and FQNEAQ (reference sequence). The CDR3 length is 15 residues. The DNA of the CDR3 is TGTGCCAGCAGCTTAGCCCCCAGTGTTTCCTACGAGCAGTACTTC. Amino acids: CASSLAPSVSYEQYF.

This clonotype was recorded many times. V gene TRBV27 combines with J gene TRBJ2-7; weak D call: TRBD2 (6 bases). This CDR3 spans 14 amino acids. V was pared by 2 bases and J by 4 bases, with 12 bases between. Germline V lookup: CDR1 MNHEY, CDR2 SMNVEV (reference sequence). The CDR3 region is CASSLGSGVYEQYF. CDR3 nucleotides: TGTGCCAGCAGTTTAGGTAGCGGTGTGTACGAGCAGTACTTC.

This clonotype was detected many times. A read error may account for a junction end that differs from germline. The gene calls are TRBV6-1 and TRBJ2-7; TRBD1 agrees at 11 bases. The CDR3 loop spans 15 amino acids. CDR1 and CDR2 (germline): MNHNS, SASEGT. CDR3 bases: TGTGCCAGCAGAGAAGGACAGGGGGCCTCCTACGAGCAGTACTTC. It specifies CASREGQGASYEQYF.

V and J are TRBV6-2 or TRBV6-3 and TRBJ2-1; 8 bases match TRBD1. J lost 1 base, V lost 6 bases, and 8 bases had no gene match. CDR3 length equals 16 residues. Germline V CDR1 and CDR2: MNHEY, SVGEGT. Written as DNA, the CDR3 is TGTGCCAGCAGCCCCAGGACAGGGAGGTCCTACAATGAGCAGTTCTTC. Amino acid sequence: CASSPRTGRSYNEQFF.

The rearrangement uses TRBV5-1 and TRBJ1-6; 9 nucleotides align to TRBD1. This CDR3 comprises 15 residues. CDR1 SGHRS and CDR2 YFSETQ come from the germline V gene. V was clipped by 3 bases and J by 7 bases; unmatched bases: 5. This chain's CDR3 is CASSSGQGNNSPLHF. The DNA of the CDR3 is TGCGCCAGCAGCTCGGGACAGGGCAACAATTCACCCCTCCACTTT.

This chain links TRBV27 with TRBJ2-5, with 7 bases that match TRBD1. The CDR3 is 15 residues long. Germline lookup yields CDR1 MNHEY and CDR2 SMNVEV (reference sequence). J lost 1 base, V lost 4 bases, and 6 bases had no gene match. In DNA form, the CDR3 reads TGTGCCAGCAGTTCATACCGGGACAGCCAAGAGACCCAGTACTTC. It specifies CASSSYRDSQETQYF.

The chain employs TRBV3-1 and TRBJ1-1; D remains ambiguous. V was pared by 0 bases and J by 0 bases, with 11 bases between. CDR3 size: 16 residues. Germline assignment: CDR1 LGHDT and CDR2 YNNKEL (reference sequence). CDR3 residues: CASSQDQPAMNTEAFF. The CDR3 nucleotides read TGTGCCAGCAGCCAAGATCAACCAGCGATGAACACTGAAGCTTTCTTT. Based on the CDR3 plus reference TRBV3-1 and TRBJ1-1, the full variable domain is DTAVSQTPKYLVTQMGNDKSIKCEQNLGHDTMYWYKQDSKKFLKIMFSYNNKELIINETVPNRFSPKSPDKAHLNLHINSLELGDSAVYFCASSQDQPAMNTEAFFGQGTRLTVV.

This clonotype showed up many times. V and J are TRBV6-5 and TRBJ2-5, with 10 bases matching TRBD1. The CDR3 spans 14 residues. Germline values: CDR1 MNHEY, CDR2 SVGAGI. V dropped 2 bases and J dropped 4; count of bases not matched to a gene: 1. CDR3 residues: CASSYRDRGETQYF. The CDR3 DNA reads as TGTGCCAGCAGTTACCGGGACAGGGGAGAGACCCAGTACTTC.

This clonotype was recorded many times. The gene calls are TRBV3-1 and TRBJ2-7; 7 bases agree with TRBD1. Trimming at V came to 0 bases and at J to 3 bases, leaving 2 bases not matched to a gene. The CDR3 runs to 14 residues. CDR1 LGHDT and CDR2 YNNKEL come from the germline V gene (reference sequence). This CDR3 reads CASSQDPGGYEQYF. The CDR3 coding sequence is TGTGCCAGCAGCCAAGATCCAGGGGGCTACGAGCAGTACTTC.

This chain connects TRBV6-1 to TRBJ1-2, with a tentative D call TRBD1 (5 bases). Germline V lookup: CDR1 MNHNS, CDR2 SASEGT. V gave up 5 bases and J gave up 4 bases, with 17 bases separating them. The length of the CDR3 is 15 residues. The CDR3 nucleotides are TGTGCCAGCAGTCAGGGTCCCGGGCTCGGCTATGGCTACACCTTC. Its protein is CASSQGPGLGYGYTF.

This clonotype was recorded at least ten times. The gene calls are TRBV5-1 and TRBJ1-5; D is undetermined. V shed 3 bases and J shed 2 bases, with 9 bases lying between them. The CDR3 spans 14 residues. The germline V gene encodes CDR1 SGHRS and CDR2 YFSETQ. CDR3: CASSSGGGNQPQHF. The CDR3 DNA reads as TGCGCCAGCAGCTCGGGCGGTGGCAATCAGCCCCAGCATTTT.